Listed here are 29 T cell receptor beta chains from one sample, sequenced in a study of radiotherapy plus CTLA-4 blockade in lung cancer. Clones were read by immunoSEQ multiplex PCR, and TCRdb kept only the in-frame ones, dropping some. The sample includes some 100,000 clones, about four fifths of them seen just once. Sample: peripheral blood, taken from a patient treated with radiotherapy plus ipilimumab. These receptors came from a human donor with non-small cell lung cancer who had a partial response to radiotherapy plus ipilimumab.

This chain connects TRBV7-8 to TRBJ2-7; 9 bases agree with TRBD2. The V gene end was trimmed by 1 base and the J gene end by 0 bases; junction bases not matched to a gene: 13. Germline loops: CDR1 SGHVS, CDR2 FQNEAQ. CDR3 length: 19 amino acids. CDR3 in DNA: TGTGCCAGCAGCTTAGTTTCGGTAGCGGGAGCGGGAAGCTCCTACGAGCAGTACGTC. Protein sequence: CASSLVSVAGAGSSYEQYV.

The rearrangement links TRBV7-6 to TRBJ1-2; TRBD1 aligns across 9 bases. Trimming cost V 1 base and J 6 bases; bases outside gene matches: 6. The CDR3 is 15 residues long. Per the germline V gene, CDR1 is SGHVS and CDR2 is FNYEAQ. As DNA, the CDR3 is TGTGCCAGCAGCTTAGATTTGGGACAGGGTCATGGCTACACCTTC. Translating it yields CASSLDLGQGHGYTF.

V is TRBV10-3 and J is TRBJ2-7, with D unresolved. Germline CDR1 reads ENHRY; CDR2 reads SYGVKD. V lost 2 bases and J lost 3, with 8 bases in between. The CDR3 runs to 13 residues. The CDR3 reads CAISERGLYEQYF. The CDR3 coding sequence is TGTGCCATCAGTGAGAGAGGTCTCTACGAGCAGTACTTC.

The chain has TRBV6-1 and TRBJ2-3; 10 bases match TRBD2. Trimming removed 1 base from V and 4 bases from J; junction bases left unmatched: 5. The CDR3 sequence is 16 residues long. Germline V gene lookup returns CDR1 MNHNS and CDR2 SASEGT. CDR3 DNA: TGTGCCAGCAGTGAAGGACTAGCGGGCATATCAGATACGCAGTATTTT. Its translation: CASSEGLAGISDTQYF.

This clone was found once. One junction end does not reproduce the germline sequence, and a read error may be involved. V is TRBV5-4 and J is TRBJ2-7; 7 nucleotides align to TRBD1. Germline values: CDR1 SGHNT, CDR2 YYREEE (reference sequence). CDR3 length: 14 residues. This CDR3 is CASSPDRFSSEQYF. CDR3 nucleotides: TGTGCCAGCAGCCCGGACAGGTTCTCCTCCGAGCAGTACTTC. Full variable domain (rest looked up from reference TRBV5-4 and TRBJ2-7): ETGVTQSPTHLIKTRGQQVTLRCSSQSGHNTVSWYQQALGQGPQFIFQYYREEENGRGNFPPRFSGLQFPNYSSELNVNALELDDSALYLCASSPDRFSSEQYFGPGTRLTVT.

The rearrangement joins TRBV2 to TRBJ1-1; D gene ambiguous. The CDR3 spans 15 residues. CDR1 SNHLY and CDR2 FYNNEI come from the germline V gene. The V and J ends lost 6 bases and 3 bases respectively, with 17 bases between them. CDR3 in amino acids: CASRAQSYGDTEAFF. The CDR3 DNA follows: TGTGCCAGCAGGGCCCAGAGCTACGGGGACACTGAAGCTTTCTTT.

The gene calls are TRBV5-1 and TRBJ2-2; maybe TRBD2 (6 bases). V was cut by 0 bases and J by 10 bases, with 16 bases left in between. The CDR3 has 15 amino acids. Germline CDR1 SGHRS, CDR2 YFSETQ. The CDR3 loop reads CASSLAAERGAELFF. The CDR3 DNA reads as TGCGCCAGCAGCTTGGCCGCGGAGCGCGGGGCGGAGCTGTTTTTT.

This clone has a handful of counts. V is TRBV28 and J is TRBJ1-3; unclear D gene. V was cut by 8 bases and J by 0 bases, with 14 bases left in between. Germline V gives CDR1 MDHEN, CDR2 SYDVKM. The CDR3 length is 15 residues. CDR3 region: CASFTTPHSGNTIYF. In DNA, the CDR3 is TGTGCCAGCTTCACTACACCGCACTCTGGAAACACCATATATTTT. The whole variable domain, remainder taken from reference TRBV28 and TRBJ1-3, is DVKVTQSSRYLVKRTGEKVFLECVQDMDHENMFWYRQDPGLGLRLIYFSYDVKMKEKGDIPEGYSVSREKKERFSLILESASTNQTSMYLCASFTTPHSGNTIYFGEGSWLTVV.

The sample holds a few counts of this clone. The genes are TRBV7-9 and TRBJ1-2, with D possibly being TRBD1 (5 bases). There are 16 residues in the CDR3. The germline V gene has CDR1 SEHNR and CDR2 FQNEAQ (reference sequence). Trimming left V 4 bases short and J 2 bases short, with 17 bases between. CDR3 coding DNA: TGTGCCAGCAGCTCCGTAGGGGCCTCTAGGAACTATGGCTACACCTTC. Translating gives CASSSVGASRNYGYTF.

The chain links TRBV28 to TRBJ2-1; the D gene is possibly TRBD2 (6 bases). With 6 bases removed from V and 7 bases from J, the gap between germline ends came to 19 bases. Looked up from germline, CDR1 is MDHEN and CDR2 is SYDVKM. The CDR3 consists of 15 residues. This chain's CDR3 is CASSLRELLLNEQFF. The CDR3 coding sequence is TGTGCCAGCAGCCTACGGGAGTTGCTATTGAATGAGCAGTTCTTC.

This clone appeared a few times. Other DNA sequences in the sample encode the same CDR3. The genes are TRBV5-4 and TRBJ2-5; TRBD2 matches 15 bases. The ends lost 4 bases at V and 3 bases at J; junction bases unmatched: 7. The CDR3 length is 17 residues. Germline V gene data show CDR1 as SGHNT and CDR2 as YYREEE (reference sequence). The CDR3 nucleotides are TGTGCCAGCAGCCCAGGACTAGCGGGAGGGCCTGAAGAGACCCAGTACTTC. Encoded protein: CASSPGLAGGPEETQYF.

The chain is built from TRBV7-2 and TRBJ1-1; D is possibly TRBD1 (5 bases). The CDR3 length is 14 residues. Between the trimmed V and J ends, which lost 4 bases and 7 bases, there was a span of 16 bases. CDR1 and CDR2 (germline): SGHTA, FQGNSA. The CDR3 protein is CASSYPGGPLEAFF. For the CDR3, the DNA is TGTGCCAGCAGCTACCCCGGGGGTCCTCTTGAAGCTTTCTTT. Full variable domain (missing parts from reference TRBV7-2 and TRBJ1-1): GAGVSQSPSNKVTEKGKDVELRCDPISGHTALYWYRQSLGQGLEFLIYFQGNSAPDKSGLPSDRFSAERTGGSVSTLTIQRTQQEDSAVYLCASSYPGGPLEAFFGQGTRLTVV.

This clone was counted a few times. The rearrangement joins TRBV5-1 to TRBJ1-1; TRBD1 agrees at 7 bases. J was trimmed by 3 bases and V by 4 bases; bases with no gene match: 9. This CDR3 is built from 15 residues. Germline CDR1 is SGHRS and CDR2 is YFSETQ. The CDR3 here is CASSPGQALDTEAFF. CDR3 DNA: TGCGCCAGCAGCCCCGGACAGGCCTTGGACACTGAAGCTTTCTTT.

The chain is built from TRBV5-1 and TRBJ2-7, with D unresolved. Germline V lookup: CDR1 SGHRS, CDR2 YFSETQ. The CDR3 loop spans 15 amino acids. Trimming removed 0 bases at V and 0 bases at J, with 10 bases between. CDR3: CASSLGALASYEQYF. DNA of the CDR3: TGCGCCAGCAGCTTGGGGGCGTTGGCCTCCTACGAGCAGTACTTC.

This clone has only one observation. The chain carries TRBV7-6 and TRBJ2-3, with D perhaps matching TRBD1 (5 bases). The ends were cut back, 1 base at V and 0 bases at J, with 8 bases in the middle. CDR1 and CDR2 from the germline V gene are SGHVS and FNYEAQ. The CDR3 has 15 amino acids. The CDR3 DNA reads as TGTGCCAGCAGCTTAGGACAGCCCAGCACAGATACGCAGTATTTT. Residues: CASSLGQPSTDTQYF.

CDR3 region: CASRAYGTVNTEAFF. CDR3 in DNA: TGTGCCAGCAGAGCTTACGGGACAGTGAACACTGAAGCTTTCTTT. The chain has TRBV28 and TRBJ1-1; 7 positions agree with TRBD1. From germline, CDR1 is MDHEN and CDR2 SYDVKM. CDR3 size: 15 residues. V shed 6 bases and J 0 bases; nucleotides not matched to a gene: 7.

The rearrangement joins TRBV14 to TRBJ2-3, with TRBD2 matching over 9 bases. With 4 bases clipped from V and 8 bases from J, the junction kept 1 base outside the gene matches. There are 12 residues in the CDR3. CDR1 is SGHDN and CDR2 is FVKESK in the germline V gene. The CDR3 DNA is TGTGCCAGCAGCCCAGCGGGAGGTACGCAGTATTTT. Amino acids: CASSPAGGTQYF.

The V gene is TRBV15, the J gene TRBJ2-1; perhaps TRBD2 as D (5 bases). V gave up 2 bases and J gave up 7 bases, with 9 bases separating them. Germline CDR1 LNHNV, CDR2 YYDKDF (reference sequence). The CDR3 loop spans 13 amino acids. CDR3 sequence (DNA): TGTGCCACCAGCAGAAACCGACTAAATGAGCAGTTCTTC. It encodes CATSRNRLNEQFF.

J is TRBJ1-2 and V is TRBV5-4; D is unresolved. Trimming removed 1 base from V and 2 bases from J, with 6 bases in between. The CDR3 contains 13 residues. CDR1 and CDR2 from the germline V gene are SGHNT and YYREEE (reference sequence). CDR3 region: CASSLRENYGYTF. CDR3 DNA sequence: TGTGCCAGCAGCTTGCGGGAGAACTATGGCTACACCTTC.

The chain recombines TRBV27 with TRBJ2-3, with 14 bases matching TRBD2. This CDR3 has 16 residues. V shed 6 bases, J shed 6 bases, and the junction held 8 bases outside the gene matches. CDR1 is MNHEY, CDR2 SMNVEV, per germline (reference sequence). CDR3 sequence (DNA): TGTGCCAGCAGCTCGACTAGCGGGAGGGCCCCGGATACGCAGTATTTT. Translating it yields CASSSTSGRAPDTQYF.

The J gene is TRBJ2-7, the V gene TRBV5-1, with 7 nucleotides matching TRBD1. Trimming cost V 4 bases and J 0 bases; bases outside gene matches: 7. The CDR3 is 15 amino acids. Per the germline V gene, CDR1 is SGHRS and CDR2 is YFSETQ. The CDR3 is CASSMGQTRSYEQYF. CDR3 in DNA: TGCGCCAGCAGCATGGGACAGACTCGCTCCTACGAGCAGTACTTC.

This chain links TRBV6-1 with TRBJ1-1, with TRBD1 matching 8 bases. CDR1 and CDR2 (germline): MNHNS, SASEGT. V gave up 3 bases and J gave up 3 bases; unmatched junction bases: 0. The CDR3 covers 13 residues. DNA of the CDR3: TGTGCCAGCAGTGAGGACAGGGACACTGAAGCTTTCTTT. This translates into CASSEDRDTEAFF.

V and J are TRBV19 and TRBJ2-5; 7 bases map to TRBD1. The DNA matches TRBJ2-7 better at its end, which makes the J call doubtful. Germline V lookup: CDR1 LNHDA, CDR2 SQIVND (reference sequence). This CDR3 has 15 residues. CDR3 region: CASSNPGQTSYEQYF. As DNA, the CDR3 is TGTGCCAGTAGTAATCCGGGACAGACCTCGTACGAGCAGTACTTC.

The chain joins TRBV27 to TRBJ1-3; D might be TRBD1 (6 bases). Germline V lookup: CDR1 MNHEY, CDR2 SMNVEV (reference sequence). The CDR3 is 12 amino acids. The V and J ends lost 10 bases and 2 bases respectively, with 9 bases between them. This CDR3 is CATQGAGNTIYF. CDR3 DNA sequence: TGTGCCACACAGGGTGCTGGAAACACCATATATTTT.

The CDR3 nucleotides are TGCGCCAGCAGCTTCGGGACTAGTGGTGTGGATGAGCAGTTCTTC. Translating gives CASSFGTSGVDEQFF. The gene calls are TRBV5-1 and TRBJ2-1, with 8 bases fitting TRBD2. Losses at the gene ends were 2 bases for V and 8 bases for J; bases not matched to a gene: 9. CDR1 SGHRS and CDR2 YFSETQ come from the germline V gene. This CDR3 is 15 amino acids long.

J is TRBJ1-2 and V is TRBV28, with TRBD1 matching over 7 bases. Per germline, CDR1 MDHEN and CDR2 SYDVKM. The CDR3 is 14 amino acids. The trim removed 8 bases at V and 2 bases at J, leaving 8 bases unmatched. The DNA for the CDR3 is TGTGCCAGCGGAGGGACAGTCCAAAACTATGGCTACACCTTC. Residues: CASGGTVQNYGYTF.

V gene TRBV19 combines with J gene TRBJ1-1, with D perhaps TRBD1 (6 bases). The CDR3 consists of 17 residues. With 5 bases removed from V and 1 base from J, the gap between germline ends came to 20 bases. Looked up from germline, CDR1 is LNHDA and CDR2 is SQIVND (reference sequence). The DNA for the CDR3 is TGTGCCAGTAGTTATTTAAGTGGAACAGGGCCGAACACTGAAGCTTTCTTT. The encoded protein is CASSYLSGTGPNTEAFF.

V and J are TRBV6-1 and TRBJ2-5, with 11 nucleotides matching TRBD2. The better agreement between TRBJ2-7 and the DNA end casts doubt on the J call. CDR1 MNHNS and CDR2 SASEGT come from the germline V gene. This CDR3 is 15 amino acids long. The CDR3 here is CASSLGASGRNEQYF. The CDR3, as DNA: TGTGCCAGCAGTCTTGGGGCTAGCGGGAGGAACGAGCAGTACTTC.

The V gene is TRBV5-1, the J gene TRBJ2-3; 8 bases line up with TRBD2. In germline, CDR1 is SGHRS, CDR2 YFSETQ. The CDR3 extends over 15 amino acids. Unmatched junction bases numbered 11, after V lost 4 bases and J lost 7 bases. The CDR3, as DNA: TGCGCCAGCAGCGCTCAGACTAGCGAAACGAATACGCAGTATTTT. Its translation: CASSAQTSETNTQYF.